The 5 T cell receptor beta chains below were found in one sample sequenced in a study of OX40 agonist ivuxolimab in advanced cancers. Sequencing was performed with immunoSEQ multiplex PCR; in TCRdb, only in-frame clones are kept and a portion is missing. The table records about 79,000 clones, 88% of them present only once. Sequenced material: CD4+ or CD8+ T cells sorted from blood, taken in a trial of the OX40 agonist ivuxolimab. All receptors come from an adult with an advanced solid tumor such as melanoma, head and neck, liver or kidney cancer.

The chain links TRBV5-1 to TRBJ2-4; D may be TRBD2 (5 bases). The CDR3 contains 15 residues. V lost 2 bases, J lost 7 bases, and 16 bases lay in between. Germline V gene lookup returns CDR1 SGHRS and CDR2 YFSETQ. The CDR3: CASSLRPSPENIQYF. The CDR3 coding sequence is TGCGCCAGCAGCTTACGTCCTAGCCCTGAGAACATTCAGTACTTC.

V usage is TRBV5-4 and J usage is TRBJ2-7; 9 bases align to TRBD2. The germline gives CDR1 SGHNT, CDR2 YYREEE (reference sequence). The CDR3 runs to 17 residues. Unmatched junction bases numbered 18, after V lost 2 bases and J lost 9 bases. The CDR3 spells CASSLDEASGTKLTQYF. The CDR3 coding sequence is TGTGCCAGCAGCTTAGATGAGGCTAGCGGGACCAAACTAACGCAGTACTTC.

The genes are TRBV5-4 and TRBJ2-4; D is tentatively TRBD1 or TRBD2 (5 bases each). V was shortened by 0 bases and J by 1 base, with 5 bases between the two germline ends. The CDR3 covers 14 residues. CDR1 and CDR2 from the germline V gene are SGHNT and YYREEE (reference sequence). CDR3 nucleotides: TGTGCCAGCAGCTTGGGGGGGGCCAAAAACATTCAGTACTTC. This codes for CASSLGGAKNIQYF.

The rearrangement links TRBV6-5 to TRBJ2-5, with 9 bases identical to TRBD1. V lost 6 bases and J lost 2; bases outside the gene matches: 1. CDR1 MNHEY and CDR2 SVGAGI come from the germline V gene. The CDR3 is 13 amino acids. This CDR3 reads CASSGTGQETQYF. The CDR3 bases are TGTGCCAGCAGCGGGACAGGGCAAGAGACCCAGTACTTC.

CDR3 region: CASSATNTGELFF. Written as DNA, the CDR3 is TGTGCCAGCTCAGCGACGAACACCGGGGAGCTGTTTTTT. The V and J genes are TRBV18 and TRBJ2-2; D not certain. This CDR3 comprises 13 residues. Germline CDR1 is KGHSH and CDR2 is LQKENI. V was trimmed by 5 bases and J by 0 bases, leaving 4 bases between them.